The 12 T cell receptor beta chains given below trace back to one sample, sequenced in a study of blood T cell repertoires in COVID-19. Measured with immunoSEQ multiplex PCR; TCRdb has only the in-frame clones, and not every one. The sample consists of some 250,000 clones, 65% to 85% of them appearing once. Sequenced input: peripheral blood. The source of these receptors is a woman of 80 years or more with acute or convalescent COVID-19.

V gene TRBV5-1 combines with J gene TRBJ1-6; 9 nucleotides align to TRBD1. The CDR3 length is 15 residues. With V trimmed by 1 base and J by 8 bases, 4 bases remained unmatched. Germline CDR1 and CDR2: SGHRS and YFSETQ. The CDR3: CASSLSQGADSPLHF. The CDR3 nucleotides are TGCGCCAGCAGCTTGTCACAGGGGGCTGATTCACCCCTCCACTTT.

V and J are TRBV23-1 and TRBJ2-7, with 10 bases aligning to TRBD2. TRBV23-1 is reported as an ORF; its role is uncertain. V shed 2 bases and J 2 bases; nucleotides not matched to a gene: 12. The CDR3 is 18 amino acids. The CDR3 DNA reads TGCGCCAGCAGTCAAAAAAAACTTAGCGGGGGGTCGACCTACGAGCAGTACTTC. This gives the protein CASSQKKLSGGSTYEQYF.

The chain is built from TRBV18 and TRBJ1-1; weak D call: TRBD1 (6 bases). This CDR3 contains 16 residues. Germline V lookup: CDR1 KGHSH, CDR2 LQKENI. The V end lost 4 bases, the J end lost 5 bases, and 20 bases lay between the germline ends. The CDR3 spells CASSQPRRGTGTEAFF. CDR3 bases: TGTGCCAGCTCACAGCCGCGCAGGGGTACCGGGACTGAAGCTTTCTTT.

The V and J genes are TRBV12-5 and TRBJ1-2; 7 bases align to TRBD1. V lost 5 bases and J lost 4; bases outside the gene matches: 4. The germline V gene encodes CDR1 LGHNT and CDR2 FRNRAP. The CDR3 totals 13 residues. The CDR3 DNA sequence: TGTGCTAGTGGTCGGGACAGTGGCTATGGCTACACCTTC. It codes for CASGRDSGYGYTF. The full variable domain, rest sourced from reference TRBV12-5 and TRBJ1-2, is DARVTQTPRHKVTEMGQEVTMRCQPILGHNTVFWYRQTMMQGLELLAYFRNRAPLDDSGMPKDRFSAEMPDATLATLKIQPSEPRDSAVYFCASGRDSGYGYTFGSGTRLTVV.

The rearrangement joins TRBV27 to TRBJ1-4, with 8 bases fitting TRBD1. The CDR3 loop spans 15 amino acids. Germline trimming cut 6 bases from V and 6 bases from J; bases unmatched to any gene: 9. Germline V CDR1 and CDR2: MNHEY, SMNVEV (reference sequence). CDR3: CASRYRGVYDEKLFF. Here the CDR3 DNA reads TGTGCCAGCAGGTACAGGGGGGTATATGATGAAAAACTGTTTTTT.

V usage is TRBV19 and J usage is TRBJ1-3; perhaps TRBD1 as D (5 bases). CDR1 LNHDA and CDR2 SQIVND come from the germline V gene (reference sequence). The ends were cut back, 6 bases at V and 3 bases at J, with 6 bases in the middle. The CDR3 is made up of 12 amino acids. The DNA for the CDR3 is TGTGCCAGTAGCGACAGTGGAAACACCATATATTTT. Protein product: CASSDSGNTIYF. Complete variable domain (other parts from reference TRBV19 and TRBJ1-3): DGGITQSPKYLFRKEGQNVTLSCEQNLNHDAMYWYRQDPGQGLRLIYYSQIVNDFQKGDIAEGYSVSREKKESFPLTVTSAQKNPTAFYLCASSDSGNTIYFGEGSWLTVV.

V is TRBV5-1 and J is TRBJ1-6, with 7 bases identical to TRBD1. Germline V gene lookup returns CDR1 SGHRS and CDR2 YFSETQ. Trimming at V came to 2 bases and at J to 12 bases, leaving 14 bases not matched to a gene. The CDR3 runs to 16 residues. The CDR3 DNA is TGCGCCAGCAGCTTAGAACCCGGGACAGTCGCTTTACCCCTCCACTTT. The encoded protein is CASSLEPGTVALPLHF. Together with reference TRBV5-1 and TRBJ1-6, the CDR3 gives the full variable domain: KAGVTQTPRYLIKTRGQQVTLSCSPISGHRSVSWYQQTPGQGLQFLFEYFSETQRNKGNFPGRFSGRQFSNSRSEMNVSTLELGDSALYLCASSLEPGTVALPLHFGNGTRLTVT.

The rearrangement joins TRBV29-1 to TRBJ2-3; 7 bases align to TRBD1. The CDR3 is made up of 14 amino acids. J gave up 4 bases and V 1 base, and 5 bases lay outside the gene matches. Germline CDR1 is SQVTM and CDR2 is ANQGSEA. In DNA, the CDR3 is TGCAGCGTTGAAGGTACGGGACAGCCAGATACGCAGTATTTT. It translates to CSVEGTGQPDTQYF.

Here the CDR3 DNA reads TGTGCCAGCTCACCACCGACAGATTTCGGAAACACCATATATTTT. Protein product: CASSPPTDFGNTIYF. This chain uses TRBV18 with TRBJ1-3, with D perhaps matching TRBD1 (5 bases). V lost 0 bases, J lost 4 bases, and 10 bases lay in between. Germline-derived CDR1 and CDR2 are KGHSH and LQKENI. The CDR3 totals 15 residues.

The CDR3 protein is CASSLVQGSHNEQFF. The CDR3 nucleotides read TGCGCCAGCAGCTTGGTTCAGGGGTCCCACAATGAGCAGTTCTTC. The gene calls are TRBV5-1 and TRBJ2-1, with D possibly matching TRBD1 (6 bases). The CDR3 has 15 residues. CDR1 and CDR2 from the germline V gene are SGHRS and YFSETQ. V shed 0 bases and J shed 5 bases, with 12 bases lying between them. Full variable domain (rest looked up from reference TRBV5-1 and TRBJ2-1): KAGVTQTPRYLIKTRGQQVTLSCSPISGHRSVSWYQQTPGQGLQFLFEYFSETQRNKGNFPGRFSGRQFSNSRSEMNVSTLELGDSALYLCASSLVQGSHNEQFFGPGTRLTVL.

The chain has TRBV6-5 and TRBJ2-4; no firm D call. Germline lookup yields CDR1 MNHEY and CDR2 SVGAGI. Trimming shortened V by 11 bases and J by 1 base, and 6 bases separated the two germline ends. The length of the CDR3 is 11 residues. This CDR3 reads CASGAKNIQYF. In DNA form, the CDR3 reads TGTGCCTCCGGGGCCAAAAACATTCAGTACTTC.

The V and J genes are TRBV27 and TRBJ1-6, with TRBD1 matching 10 bases. Germline assignment: CDR1 MNHEY and CDR2 SMNVEV (reference sequence). V lost 6 bases and J lost 6; bases outside the gene matches: 5. The CDR3 is 15 amino acids. In DNA form, the CDR3 reads TGTGCCAGCAGCCGATGGACAGGGGGTAATTCACCCCTCCACTTT. The encoded protein is CASSRWTGGNSPLHF.